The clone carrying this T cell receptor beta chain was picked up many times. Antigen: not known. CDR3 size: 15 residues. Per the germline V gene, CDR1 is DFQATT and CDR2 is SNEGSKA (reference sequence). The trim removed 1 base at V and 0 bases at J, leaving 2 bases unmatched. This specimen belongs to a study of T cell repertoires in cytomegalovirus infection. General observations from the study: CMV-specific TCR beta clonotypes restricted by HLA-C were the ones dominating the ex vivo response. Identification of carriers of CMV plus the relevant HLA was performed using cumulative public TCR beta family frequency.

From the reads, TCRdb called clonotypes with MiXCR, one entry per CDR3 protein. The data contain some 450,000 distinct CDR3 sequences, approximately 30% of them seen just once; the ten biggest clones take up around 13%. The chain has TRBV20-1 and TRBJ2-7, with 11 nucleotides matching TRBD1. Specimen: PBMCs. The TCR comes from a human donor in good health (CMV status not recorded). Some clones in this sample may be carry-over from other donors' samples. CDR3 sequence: CSARGTGGFSYEQYF. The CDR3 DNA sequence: TGCAGTGCTAGAGGGACAGGGGGCTTCTCCTACGAGCAGTACTTC.